This T cell receptor beta chain comes out of a study of blood T cell repertoires in COVID-19. Germline V lookup: CDR1 SGHRS, CDR2 YFSETQ. The CDR3 contains 16 residues. Trimming at V came to 4 bases and at J to 6 bases, leaving 8 bases not matched to a gene. This table comes from immunoSEQ multiplex PCR, and its TCRdb copy is limited to in-frame clones, with some not included. Of about 250,000 clones in the sample, approximately 85% are singletons; the top ten hold 5.5% to 6.5%. Material: peripheral blood. This sequence originates from an elderly woman with COVID-19, enrolled during active disease. V usage is TRBV5-1 and J usage is TRBJ1-6; 9 bases match TRBD1. The CDR3 loop reads CASSAQPGQGNSPLHF. CDR3 DNA: TGCGCCAGCAGCGCACAGCCGGGACAGGGTAATTCACCCCTCCACTTT.